The 32 T cell receptor beta chains below were found in one sample sequenced in a study of T cell repertoires in cytomegalovirus infection. No antigens are known for them. TCRdb recomputed calls from the reads with MiXCR, one row per CDR3 protein. The table lists some 800,000 distinct CDR3 sequences, 30% to 35% of them singletons. The source was cultured CD8+ T cells from PBMCs, collected from culture after CMV antigen stimulation. These receptors all come from a human donor in good health (CMV status not recorded). Some clones in this sample may be carry-over from other donors' samples.

The chain has TRBV11-2 and TRBJ1-6, with D possibly being TRBD1 (5 bases). Between the trimmed V and J ends, which lost 4 bases and 7 bases, there was a span of 17 bases. Germline CDR1 is SGHAT and CDR2 is FQNNGV. The CDR3 is made up of 16 amino acids. CDR3: CASSSGGGDINSPLHF. DNA of the CDR3: TGTGCCAGCAGCTCCGGCGGGGGAGACATAAATTCACCCCTCCACTTT.

V gene TRBV19 combines with J gene TRBJ2-1; D remains unclear. CDR3 length: 14 amino acids. Germline-derived CDR1 and CDR2 are LNHDA and SQIVND (reference sequence). V lost 6 bases, J lost 4 bases, and 13 bases lay in between. In nucleotides, the CDR3 is TGTGCCAGTAGGCCGGCACTACCATACAATGAGCAGTTCTTC. Residues: CASRPALPYNEQFF.

The chain is built from TRBV28 and TRBJ1-1; TRBD1 is a possible D gene (5 bases). V was pared by 7 bases and J by 1 base, with 13 bases between. The CDR3 is 14 residues long. Germline V gene sequence: CDR1 MDHEN, CDR2 SYDVKM. The CDR3 DNA reads TGTGCCAGCACCCAGGGCCGGAGGAACACTGAAGCTTTCTTT. Protein product: CASTQGRRNTEAFF.

The genes are TRBV2 and TRBJ2-7; possibly TRBD1 or TRBD2 for D (7 bases each). The V gene's germline CDR1 is SNHLY and CDR2 FYNNEI. V lost 8 bases and J lost 3, with 11 bases in between. The CDR3 sequence is 12 residues long. The CDR3 region has the DNA TGTGCCAGCCAGGGGGAGGGCTACGAGCAGTACGTC. Amino acids: CASQGEGYEQYV.

The chain uses TRBV13 and TRBJ1-1, with TRBD1 matching 8 bases. This CDR3 comprises 16 residues. Germline V gene data show CDR1 as PRHDT and CDR2 as FYEKMQ (reference sequence). The V segment lost 5 bases and the J segment 0 bases; nucleotides outside the gene matches: 8. The CDR3 DNA reads TGTGCCAGCAGCCCCACGGGGGGACAGGTGAACACTGAAGCTTTCTTT. It is translated as CASSPTGGQVNTEAFF.

The chain employs TRBV20-1 and TRBJ1-1; D is undetermined. CDR3 size: 14 residues. V was trimmed by 0 bases and J by 2 bases, leaving 10 bases between them. CDR1 and CDR2 from the germline V gene are DFQATT and SNEGSKA (reference sequence). The CDR3 region is CSARDPLDNTEAFF. CDR3 in DNA: TGCAGTGCTAGAGATCCGCTCGACAACACTGAAGCTTTCTTT.

This clonotype was found once. J is TRBJ1-5 and V is TRBV12-3 or TRBV12-4; D is unresolved. The CDR3 has 15 residues. Trimming removed 4 bases from V and 1 base from J, with 11 bases in between. The CDR3 reads CASSYPGESNQPQHF. CDR3 DNA: TGTGCCAGCAGTTACCCCGGGGAAAGCAATCAGCCCCAGCATTTT.

J is TRBJ2-7 and V is TRBV12-3 or TRBV12-4, with 7 nucleotides matching TRBD1. The CDR3 consists of 13 residues. V shed 5 bases, J shed 3 bases, and the junction held 4 bases outside the gene matches. The chain's CDR3 is CASSPTGVYEQYV. CDR3 nucleotide sequence: TGTGCCAGCAGTCCCACAGGGGTCTACGAGCAGTACGTC.

Only one count was recorded for this clonotype. The rearrangement uses TRBV27 and TRBJ1-4; no reliable D call. The CDR3 is 11 amino acids. V was cut by 6 bases and J by 11 bases, with 10 bases left in between. From germline, CDR1 is MNHEY and CDR2 SMNVEV (reference sequence). The CDR3 loop reads CASSFGRKLFF. CDR3 bases: TGTGCCAGCAGCTTTGGACGGAAACTGTTTTTT.

V is TRBV4-1 and J is TRBJ1-4; weak D call: TRBD1 (5 bases). The V gene lost 8 bases and the J gene lost 7 bases, with 11 bases spanning the gap. There are 12 residues in the CDR3. Looked up from germline, CDR1 is MGHRA and CDR2 is YSYEKL. CDR3 DNA: TGCGCCAGCCGGGGGTGGGGTGAAAAACTGTTTTTT. It specifies CASRGWGEKLFF.

The chain carries TRBV11-2 and TRBJ2-7; weak D call: TRBD2 (5 bases). Trimming pared 1 base from V and 5 bases from J, leaving 15 bases between. Germline V gives CDR1 SGHAT, CDR2 FQNNGV. The CDR3 is 15 amino acids. CDR3 DNA: TGTGCCAGCAGCTTAGGGTCCGGGGATGGCCACGAGCAGTACGTC. This translates into CASSLGSGDGHEQYV.

The chain carries TRBV11-3 and TRBJ2-2; 7 bases are a match to TRBD1. The CDR3 contains 15 residues. Germline lookup yields CDR1 SGHNT and CDR2 YENEEA. Trimming at V came to 4 bases and at J to 6 bases, leaving 8 bases not matched to a gene. CDR3 in amino acids: CASSSHLDRAGELFF. In DNA form, the CDR3 reads TGTGCCAGCAGCTCCCACCTTGACAGGGCCGGGGAGCTGTTTTTT.

The chain couples TRBV7-6 to TRBJ2-7, with TRBD2 identical over 14 bases. The CDR3 has 16 residues. The V segment lost 0 bases and the J segment 6 bases; nucleotides outside the gene matches: 4. Germline loops: CDR1 SGHVS, CDR2 FNYEAQ. The DNA for the CDR3 is TGTGCCAGCAGCTTAGCTAGGACTAGCGGGGGGATCGAGCAGTACTTC. Translated, it gives CASSLARTSGGIEQYF.

V is TRBV6-5 and J is TRBJ1-1, with no clear D. CDR3 length: 12 amino acids. The V gene lost 2 bases and the J gene lost 5 bases, with 6 bases spanning the gap. Germline V CDR1 and CDR2: MNHEY, SVGAGI. The CDR3 DNA sequence: TGTGCCAGCAGTTACGGGGAAACTGAAGCTTTCTTT. Protein sequence: CASSYGETEAFF.

The chain is built from TRBV9 and TRBJ1-1, with 9 nucleotides matching TRBD1. From germline, CDR1 is SGDLS and CDR2 YYNGEE. CDR3 length: 17 amino acids. The V gene end was trimmed by 4 bases and the J gene end by 0 bases; junction bases not matched to a gene: 10. The CDR3 region is CASSTPGGTGLNTEAFF. CDR3 coding DNA: TGTGCCAGCAGCACCCCTGGGGGGACAGGGTTGAACACTGAAGCTTTCTTT.

This clonotype was detected a few times. The chain carries TRBV6-1 and TRBJ2-7; TRBD1 matches 7 bases. Germline CDR1 reads MNHNS; CDR2 reads SASEGT. With 2 bases clipped from V and 1 base from J, the junction kept 5 bases outside the gene matches. The CDR3 covers 15 residues. CDR3 DNA: TGTGCCAGCAGTGAAACAGGGGCGAAGTCCTACGAGCAGTACGTC. It encodes CASSETGAKSYEQYV.

V usage is TRBV9 and J usage is TRBJ1-3; a possible D gene is TRBD1 (5 bases). Trimming shortened V by 0 bases and J by 5 bases, and 15 bases separated the two germline ends. CDR1 is SGDLS and CDR2 is YYNGEE in the germline V gene. CDR3 size: 16 residues. The CDR3 region has the DNA TGTGCCAGCAGCGTAGCCTCTTCAGGGAGGAGAAACACCATATATTTT. Residues: CASSVASSGRRNTIYF.

The gene calls are TRBV6-1 and TRBJ1-4; weak D call: TRBD1 (6 bases). This CDR3 spans 16 amino acids. Germline V CDR1 and CDR2: MNHNS, SASEGT. Trimming removed 0 bases from V and 8 bases from J, with 16 bases in between. The CDR3 DNA follows: TGTGCCAGCAGTGAAGCCGGCGGGGGGGCTCGGGAAAAACTGTTTTTT. Protein product: CASSEAGGGAREKLFF.

The chain recombines TRBV20-1 with TRBJ1-5; D call uncertain. The CDR3 sequence is 14 residues long. The ends were cut back, 4 bases at V and 0 bases at J, with 10 bases in the middle. CDR1 and CDR2 (germline): DFQATT, SNEGSKA (reference sequence). CDR3: CSAIDQNSNQPQHF. The CDR3 region has the DNA TGCAGTGCTATCGATCAAAATAGCAATCAGCCCCAGCATTTT.

V is TRBV27 and J is TRBJ1-5; D is possibly TRBD1 (5 bases). The V and J ends lost 1 base and 3 bases respectively, with 7 bases between them. Germline values: CDR1 MNHEY, CDR2 SMNVEV (reference sequence). CDR3 size: 14 residues. The CDR3 DNA sequence: TGTGCCAGCAGTTTATGGGGCCTCAATCAGCCCCAGCATTTT. It yields the protein CASSLWGLNQPQHF.

This chain connects TRBV5-1 to TRBJ2-1; no reliable D call. From germline, CDR1 is SGHRS and CDR2 YFSETQ. The CDR3 is made up of 13 amino acids. Trimming removed 0 bases from V and 15 bases from J, with 16 bases in between. CDR3 bases: TGCGCCAGCAGCTTGGTTTTCGGAATTTCGGTGTTCTTC. This codes for CASSLVFGISVFF.

As concerns this clonotype: One base away lies a much larger clone, so this may be a sequencing read error. The chain joins TRBV2 to TRBJ2-3; D is possibly TRBD2 (5 bases). Trimming stripped 7 bases from V and 7 bases from J, with 6 bases between. The CDR3 consists of 10 residues. The germline CDR1 and CDR2 sequences are SNHLY and FYNNEI. Here the CDR3 DNA reads TGTGCCAGCAACGGGAATACGCAGTATTTT. As protein: CASNGNTQYF.

The chain has TRBV5-6 and TRBJ2-2; no reliable D call. The V and J ends lost 4 bases and 4 bases respectively, with 11 bases between them. This CDR3 contains 14 residues. Germline lookup yields CDR1 SGHDT and CDR2 YYEEEE. This chain's CDR3 is CASSEGGITGELFF. CDR3 bases: TGTGCCAGCAGCGAAGGTGGAATCACCGGGGAGCTGTTTTTT.

There are a few counts of this clonotype. The gene calls are TRBV7-8 and TRBJ1-1, with D uncertain. The CDR3 length is 12 residues. CDR1 and CDR2 (germline): SGHVS, FQNEAQ. With 1 base removed from V and 8 bases from J, the gap between germline ends came to 8 bases. The CDR3 region has the DNA TGTGCCAGCAGCTTAGTGGGTGTAGAAGCTTTCTTT. It codes for CASSLVGVEAFF.

This chain uses TRBV7-2 with TRBJ1-2, with 8 bases lining up with TRBD1. The CDR3 loop spans 15 amino acids. Trimming cost V 7 bases and J 3 bases; bases outside gene matches: 10. Germline CDR1 SGHTA, CDR2 FQGNSA. CDR3 sequence reads: CASIPDREPHYGYTF. CDR3 sequence (DNA): TGTGCCAGCATCCCGGACAGGGAACCCCACTATGGCTACACCTTC.

The chain recombines TRBV7-6 with TRBJ2-5; tentative D call: TRBD2 (5 bases). The V and J ends lost 5 bases and 5 bases respectively, with 12 bases between them. Germline CDR1 and CDR2: SGHVS and FNYEAQ. The CDR3 consists of 13 residues. CDR3: CASSPRDSETQYF. DNA of the CDR3: TGTGCCAGCAGCCCACGGGATTCCGAGACCCAGTACTTC.

V usage is TRBV7-9 and J usage is TRBJ2-3; a weak D match, TRBD2 (5 bases). Germline V CDR1 and CDR2: SEHNR, FQNEAQ (reference sequence). V was shortened by 0 bases and J by 0 bases, with 16 bases between the two germline ends. The CDR3 totals 18 residues. The CDR3 sequence is CASSLARLPGGSTDTQYF. The CDR3 DNA reads as TGTGCCAGCAGCTTAGCACGCCTTCCCGGAGGAAGCACAGATACGCAGTATTTT. The variable domain in full, completed from reference TRBV7-9 and TRBJ2-3, reads DTGVSQNPRHKITKRGQNVTFRCDPISEHNRLYWYRQTLGQGPEFLTYFQNEAQLEKSRLLSDRFSAERPKGSFSTLEIQRTEQGDSAMYLCASSLARLPGGSTDTQYFGPGTRLTVL.

In its sample, this clonotype was seen once. The chain employs TRBV10-3 and TRBJ1-5; TRBD1 matches 7 bases. V shed 2 bases and J 5 bases; nucleotides not matched to a gene: 6. Germline V gene sequence: CDR1 ENHRY, CDR2 SYGVKD. The CDR3 length is 15 residues. The CDR3 loop is CAISEDQGGDQPQHF. CDR3 in DNA: TGTGCCATCAGTGAGGACCAGGGGGGGGATCAGCCCCAGCATTTT.

The J gene is TRBJ2-7, the V gene TRBV27; D is perhaps TRBD1 or TRBD2 (6 bases each). Trimming removed 4 bases from V and 9 bases from J, with 13 bases in between. Per germline, CDR1 MNHEY and CDR2 SMNVEV (reference sequence). This CDR3 region has 12 residues. The CDR3 bases are TGTGCCAGCAGTTCGCCGGGGGCCGGGCAGTACGTC. Its translation: CASSSPGAGQYV.

This chain links TRBV28 with TRBJ2-5; the D gene is possibly TRBD2 (6 bases). The V gene's germline CDR1 is MDHEN and CDR2 SYDVKM. This CDR3 spans 14 amino acids. Trimming took 1 base from V and 5 from J, leaving 11 bases between them. The CDR3 nucleotides read TGTGCCAGCAGTTTATTAAGGGAGGTTGAGACCCAGTACTTC. Translating gives CASSLLREVETQYF.

This clonotype was detected only a few times. The chain joins TRBV6-5 to TRBJ2-3, with D hard to call. Germline CDR1 reads MNHEY; CDR2 reads SVGAGI. This CDR3 has 16 amino acids. The V gene lost 2 bases and the J gene lost 0 bases, with 12 bases spanning the gap. Written as DNA, the CDR3 is TGTGCCAGCAGTTACGGACCCCTCCAAAGCACAGATACGCAGTATTTT. It translates to CASSYGPLQSTDTQYF.

This clonotype was observed a handful of times. This chain links TRBV4-1 with TRBJ2-1; 8 positions match TRBD2. Germline CDR1 reads MGHRA; CDR2 reads YSYEKL. V was pared by 1 base and J by 6 bases, with 2 bases of the junction left unmatched. The CDR3 spans 14 residues. The CDR3 DNA reads TGCGCCAGCAGCCAAGGAGCGGGGGCCAATGAGCAGTTCTTC. Its translation is CASSQGAGANEQFF.